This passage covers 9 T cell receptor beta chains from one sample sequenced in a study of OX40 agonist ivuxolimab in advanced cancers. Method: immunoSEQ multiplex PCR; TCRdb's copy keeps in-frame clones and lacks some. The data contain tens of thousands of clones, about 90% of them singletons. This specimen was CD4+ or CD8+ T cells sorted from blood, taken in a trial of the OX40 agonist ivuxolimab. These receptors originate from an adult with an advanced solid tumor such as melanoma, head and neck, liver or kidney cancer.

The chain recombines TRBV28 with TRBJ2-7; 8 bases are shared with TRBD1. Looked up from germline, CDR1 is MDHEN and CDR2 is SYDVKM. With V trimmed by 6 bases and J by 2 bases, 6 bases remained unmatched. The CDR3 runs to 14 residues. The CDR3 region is CASSGTGPTYEQYF. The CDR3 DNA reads TGTGCCAGCAGCGGGACAGGCCCTACCTACGAGCAGTACTTC.

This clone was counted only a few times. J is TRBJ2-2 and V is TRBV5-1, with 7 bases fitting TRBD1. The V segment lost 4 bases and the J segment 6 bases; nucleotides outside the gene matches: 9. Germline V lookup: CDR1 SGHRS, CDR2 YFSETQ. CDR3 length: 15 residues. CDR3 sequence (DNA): TGCGCCAGCAGCCCCGGACAGGAATCGGCCGGGGAGCTGTTTTTT. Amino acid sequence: CASSPGQESAGELFF. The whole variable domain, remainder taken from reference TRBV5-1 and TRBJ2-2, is KAGVTQTPRYLIKTRGQQVTLSCSPISGHRSVSWYQQTPGQGLQFLFEYFSETQRNKGNFPGRFSGRQFSNSRSEMNVSTLELGDSALYLCASSPGQESAGELFFGEGSRLTVL.

The CDR3 sequence is CAWSLAGTRETQYF. For the CDR3, the DNA is TGTGCCTGGAGTCTAGCGGGAACGAGAGAGACCCAGTACTTC. The J gene is TRBJ2-5, the V gene TRBV30, with 9 bases that match TRBD2. V gave up 2 bases and J gave up 4 bases; unmatched junction bases: 5. This CDR3 has 14 amino acids. CDR1 is GTSNPN and CDR2 is SVGIG in the germline V gene (reference sequence).

The CDR3 bases are TGCGCCAGCAGCCCGCGGACTAGCGGGGGCACAGATACGCAGTATTTT. Protein product: CASSPRTSGGTDTQYF. The chain links TRBV5-1 to TRBJ2-3; 12 positions agree with TRBD2. V was pared by 4 bases and J by 1 base, with 4 bases of the junction left unmatched. The CDR3 is 16 amino acids. Per the germline V gene, CDR1 is SGHRS and CDR2 is YFSETQ.

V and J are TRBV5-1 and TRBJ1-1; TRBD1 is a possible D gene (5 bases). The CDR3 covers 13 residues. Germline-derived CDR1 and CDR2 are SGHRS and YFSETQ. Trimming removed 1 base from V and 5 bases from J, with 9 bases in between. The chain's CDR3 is CASSLIGGTEAFF. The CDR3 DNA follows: TGCGCCAGCAGCTTGATCGGGGGTACTGAAGCTTTCTTT.

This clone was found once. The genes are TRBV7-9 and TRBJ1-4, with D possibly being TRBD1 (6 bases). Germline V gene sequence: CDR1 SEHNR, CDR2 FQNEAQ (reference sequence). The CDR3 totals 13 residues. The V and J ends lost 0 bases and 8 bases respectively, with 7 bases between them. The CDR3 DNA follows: TGTGCCAGCAGCTTAGCGCAGGGGGAAAAACTGTTTTTT. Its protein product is CASSLAQGEKLFF.

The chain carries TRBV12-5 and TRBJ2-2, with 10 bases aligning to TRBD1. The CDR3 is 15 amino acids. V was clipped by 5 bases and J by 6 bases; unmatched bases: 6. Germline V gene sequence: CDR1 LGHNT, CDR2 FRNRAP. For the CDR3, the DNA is TGTGCTAGTGGTCCGGGGACAGGGGTGTCCGGGGAGCTGTTTTTT. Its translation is CASGPGTGVSGELFF.

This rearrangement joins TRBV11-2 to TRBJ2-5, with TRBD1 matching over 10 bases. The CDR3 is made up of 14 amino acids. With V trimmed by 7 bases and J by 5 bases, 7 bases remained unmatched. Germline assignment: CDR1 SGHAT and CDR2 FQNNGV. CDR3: CASTGTGALETQYF. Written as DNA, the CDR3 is TGTGCCAGCACTGGGACAGGGGCCCTTGAGACCCAGTACTTC.

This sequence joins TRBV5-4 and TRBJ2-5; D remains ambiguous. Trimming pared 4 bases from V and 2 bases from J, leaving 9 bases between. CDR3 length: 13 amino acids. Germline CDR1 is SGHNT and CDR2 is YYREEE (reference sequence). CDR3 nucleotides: TGTGCCAGCAGCCTGAGAGTGCAAGAGACCCAGTACTTC. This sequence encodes CASSLRVQETQYF.